The following is a T cell receptor (beta chain) sequence with its context. Antigen unknown. The PCR ran on 60 Vbeta and 13 Jbeta primers. Profiling relied on immunoSEQ multiplex PCR, and the TCRdb table lists in-frame clones only, not all of them. Altogether 130,000 to 150,000 clones are present, roughly 80% being singletons, with the ten largest covering less than 3%. This sample was included in a study of cytomegalovirus exposure and HLA in healthy donors. Notes on the study in general: Altogether, about 160 TCR beta chains were recorded as cytomegalovirus-associated. CMV antigen specificity of a few CMV-associated chains was confirmed in vitro.

Per germline, CDR1 MGHRA and CDR2 YSYEKL. J lost 2 bases, V lost 6 bases, and 5 bases had no gene match. The CDR3 extends over 14 amino acids. This clonotype was obtained from a woman aged 25 to 39 in good health and CMV-seronegative. Sequencing used PBMCs. V and J are TRBV4-1 and TRBJ2-7; 9 bases line up with TRBD1. CDR3 nucleotide sequence: TGCGCCAGCAGTCGGGGACAGGGTACCTACGAGCAGTACTTC. Translating gives CASSRGQGTYEQYF.